Listed here are 13 T cell receptor beta chains from one sample, sequenced in a study of shared clonotypes between healthy human individuals. Sequenced by immunoSEQ multiplex PCR; TCRdb stores in-frame clones only, minus some. This sample has hundreds of thousands of clones, with roughly 77% found just once. The sequencing input was PBMCs. These receptors all stem from a woman between 40 and 50 years old in good health. Some clones in this sample may be carry-over from other donors' samples.

About this clone itself: The sample carries other DNA sequences with the same CDR3. In nucleotides, the CDR3 is TGTGCCAGCAGTCCCGGAGACTACGAGCAGTACTTC. Translating gives CASSPGDYEQYF. The chain is built from TRBV6-6 and TRBJ2-7, with D unclear. In germline, CDR1 is MNHNY, CDR2 SVGAGI (reference sequence). The CDR3 extends over 12 amino acids. The germline V and J ends were trimmed by 5 bases and 3 bases, with 8 bases remaining between them.

The chain is built from TRBV30 and TRBJ1-1, with D possibly matching TRBD1 (5 bases). V lost 6 bases to trimming and J lost 1 base, with 15 bases between them. Germline assignment: CDR1 GTSNPN and CDR2 SVGIG (reference sequence). The CDR3 totals 14 residues. The CDR3 loop reads CACLMGPGNTEAFF. The CDR3 DNA follows: TGTGCCTGCCTCATGGGACCCGGGAACACTGAAGCTTTCTTT.

The chain couples TRBV7-8 to TRBJ2-3, with D possibly matching TRBD2 (7 bases). CDR1 is SGHVS, CDR2 FQNEAQ, per germline. The V and J ends lost 1 base and 0 bases respectively, with 20 bases between them. The CDR3 is made up of 19 amino acids. CDR3 coding DNA: TGTGCCAGCAGCTTAGGCTCCCGGGGGGCGTACCGTAGCACAGATACGCAGTATTTT. Protein: CASSLGSRGAYRSTDTQYF.

The V and J genes are TRBV18 and TRBJ2-4, with D maybe TRBD1 (6 bases). The CDR3 runs 14 residues. Germline lookup yields CDR1 KGHSH and CDR2 LQKENI. V was trimmed by 0 bases and J by 5 bases, leaving 8 bases between them. The CDR3 is CASSPPGAENIQYF. The CDR3 DNA follows: TGTGCCAGCTCACCACCGGGGGCCGAAAACATTCAGTACTTC.

V and J are TRBV15 and TRBJ2-3, with a weak D call TRBD2 (7 bases). Trimming cost V 0 bases and J 2 bases, with 27 bases left between them. Germline V gene data show CDR1 as LNHNV and CDR2 as YYDKDF (reference sequence). The CDR3 is 21 amino acids. CDR3 protein: CATSRDLPGLGGRPNTDTQYF. DNA for the CDR3: TGTGCCACCAGCAGAGATTTGCCTGGGCTGGGGGGGCGGCCGAACACAGATACGCAGTATTTT.

V gene TRBV19 combines with J gene TRBJ2-3, with 9 positions matching TRBD2. The germline V gene encodes CDR1 LNHDA and CDR2 SQIVND (reference sequence). CDR3 length: 16 residues. With V trimmed by 7 bases and J by 0 bases, 8 bases remained unmatched. CDR3 in amino acids: CASKGSGSPSTDTQYF. The CDR3 coding sequence is TGTGCCAGTAAAGGTAGCGGGAGCCCTAGCACAGATACGCAGTATTTT.

This chain connects TRBV19 to TRBJ1-2; a possible D gene is TRBD1 (5 bases). The V gene lost 2 bases and the J gene lost 1 base, with 11 bases spanning the gap. The CDR3 contains 15 residues. CDR1 LNHDA and CDR2 SQIVND come from the germline V gene (reference sequence). In DNA, the CDR3 is TGTGCCAGTAGTATACGGACAACCCTTAACTATGGCTACACCTTC. Translated, it gives CASSIRTTLNYGYTF.

The chain couples TRBV10-2 to TRBJ2-3, with 15 bases fitting TRBD2. Looked up from germline, CDR1 is WSHSY and CDR2 is SAAADI. The V gene end was trimmed by 3 bases and the J gene end by 11 bases; junction bases not matched to a gene: 9. The CDR3 is 16 residues long. Written as DNA, the CDR3 is TGCGCCAGCAGTGATCCGGGACTAGCGGGAGGATCATGGCAGTATTTT. This encodes CASSDPGLAGGSWQYF.

The chain joins TRBV2 to TRBJ2-1; 8 bases fit TRBD1. Germline V gives CDR1 SNHLY, CDR2 FYNNEI. J gave up 1 base and V 6 bases, and 11 bases lay outside the gene matches. The CDR3 has 17 amino acids. In DNA form, the CDR3 reads TGTGCCAGCAGCTATCTCCCTGGACAGGGATCCTACAATGAGCAGTTCTTC. It translates to CASSYLPGQGSYNEQFF.

The rearrangement links TRBV5-8 to TRBJ2-7; D is perhaps TRBD2 (5 bases). This CDR3 has 15 residues. Trimming left V 4 bases short and J 2 bases short, with 16 bases between. Germline V CDR1 and CDR2: SGHTS, YDEGEE. The CDR3 is CASSPRVGIPYEQYF. Here the CDR3 DNA reads TGTGCCAGCAGCCCAAGAGTCGGGATCCCCTACGAGCAGTACTTC.

With respect to this clone: Germline and junction disagree at one end, which may indicate a read error. The rearrangement links TRBV29-1 to TRBJ1-4; 8 bases agree with TRBD1. Germline CDR1 and CDR2: SQVTM and ANQGSEA. This CDR3 has 13 residues. CDR3 in amino acids: CSVEGTGDEKLFF. DNA of the CDR3: TGCAGCGTCGAAGGGACAGGCGATGAAAAACTGTTTTTT.

This clone was observed a single time. The V gene is TRBV10-2, the J gene TRBJ2-7; 12 bases are shared with TRBD2. J was trimmed by 4 bases and V by 7 bases; bases with no gene match: 5. CDR3 size: 14 residues. The germline CDR1 and CDR2 sequences are WSHSY and SAAADI. In DNA, the CDR3 is TGCGCCAGCAACCTAGCGGGAGGGCCGTACGAGCAGTACTTC. This sequence encodes CASNLAGGPYEQYF.

V usage is TRBV14 and J usage is TRBJ2-5, with a weak D call TRBD2 (6 bases). The CDR3 is 14 residues long. The germline V gene encodes CDR1 SGHDN and CDR2 FVKESK. Trimming removed 1 base from V and 5 bases from J, with 11 bases in between. This chain's CDR3 is CASSQGLGGETQYF. CDR3 nucleotide sequence: TGTGCCAGCAGCCAAGGGTTAGGAGGGGAGACCCAGTACTTC.